This TCR beta chain was captured by sequencing in a study of T cell responses to AZD1222 COVID-19 vaccine. General study results and limits: A mostly white British donor set with more females was recruited, and clonal diversity was possibly underestimated. With two AZD1222 doses given, Spike-specific TCR breadth and depth both rose. Baseline seropositivity occurred in only six or seven AZD1222 recipients.

To note about this clone: Its target is unknown.

Repertoires were generated with immunoSEQ multiplex PCR, while TCRdb's copy carries only in-frame clones and drops some. This table holds under 200,000 clones, 92% found once. V lost 3 bases to trimming and J lost 4 bases; unmatched junction nucleotides: 4. Germline CDR1 and CDR2: SGDLS and YYNGEE. The CDR3 runs 14 residues. This clonotype was sampled from an adult in good health. The sample here was peripheral blood, taken on day 0 of MenACWY control vaccination. V is TRBV9 and J is TRBJ2-3; 8 positions agree with TRBD2. The CDR3 DNA is TGTGCCAGCAGCGGAGGACTAGCCCCAGATACGCAGTATTTT. This gives the protein CASSGGLAPDTQYF.